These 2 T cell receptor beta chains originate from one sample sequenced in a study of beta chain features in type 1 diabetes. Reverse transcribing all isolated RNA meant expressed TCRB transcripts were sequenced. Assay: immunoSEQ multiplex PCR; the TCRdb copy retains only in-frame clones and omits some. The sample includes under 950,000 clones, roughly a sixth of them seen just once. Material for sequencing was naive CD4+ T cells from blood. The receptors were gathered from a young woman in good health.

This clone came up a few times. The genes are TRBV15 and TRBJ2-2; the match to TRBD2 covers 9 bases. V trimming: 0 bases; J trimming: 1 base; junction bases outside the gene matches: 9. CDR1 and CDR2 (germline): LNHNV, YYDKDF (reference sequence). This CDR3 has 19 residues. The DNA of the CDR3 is TGTGCCACCAGCAGAGATAGGTTAGCGGGAGTGGTGAACACCGGGGAGCTGTTTTTT. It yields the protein CATSRDRLAGVVNTGELFF.

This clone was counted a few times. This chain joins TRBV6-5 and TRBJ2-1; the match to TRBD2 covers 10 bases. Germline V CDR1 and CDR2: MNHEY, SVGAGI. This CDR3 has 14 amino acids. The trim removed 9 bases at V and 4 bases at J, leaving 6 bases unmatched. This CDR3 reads CASEREGAYNEQFF. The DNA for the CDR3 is TGTGCCAGTGAGCGGGAGGGGGCATACAATGAGCAGTTCTTC.